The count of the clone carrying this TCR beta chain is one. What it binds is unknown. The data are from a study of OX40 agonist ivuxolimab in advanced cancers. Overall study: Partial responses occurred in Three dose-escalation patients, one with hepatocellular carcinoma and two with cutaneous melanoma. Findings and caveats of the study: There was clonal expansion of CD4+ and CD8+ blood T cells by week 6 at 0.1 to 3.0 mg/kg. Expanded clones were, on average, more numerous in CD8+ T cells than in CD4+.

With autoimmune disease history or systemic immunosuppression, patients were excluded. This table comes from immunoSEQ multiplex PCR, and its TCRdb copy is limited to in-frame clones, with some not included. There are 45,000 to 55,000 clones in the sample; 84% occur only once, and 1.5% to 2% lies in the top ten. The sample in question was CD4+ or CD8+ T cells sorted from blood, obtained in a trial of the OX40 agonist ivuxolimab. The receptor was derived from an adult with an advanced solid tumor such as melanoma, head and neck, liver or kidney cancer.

CDR3 sequence: CASSTGGGTDTQYF. The CDR3 DNA sequence: TGCGCCAGCTCTACAGGGGGTGGGACAGATACGCAGTATTTT. This chain connects TRBV5-1 to TRBJ2-3; TRBD1 matches at 8 bases. This CDR3 comprises 14 residues. After removal of 7 bases from V and 3 bases from J, the junction contained 7 bases not matched to a gene. Germline values: CDR1 SGHRS, CDR2 YFSETQ.